This T cell receptor beta chain was sequenced during a study of cytomegalovirus exposure and HLA in healthy donors. Study in general: As released early, the data held about 85 million unique TCRs from HLA-typed donors.

This CDR3 contains 13 residues. Germline CDR1 reads ENHRY; CDR2 reads SYGVKD. After removal of 4 bases from V and 5 bases from J, the junction contained 5 bases not matched to a gene. In the PCR, 60 Vbeta and 13 Jbeta primers were used. The data were produced by immunoSEQ multiplex PCR, yet TCRdb's version contains in-frame clones alone and is incomplete. There are about 110,000 clones in the sample; 60% to 85% occur only once, and approximately 1.2% lies in the top ten. Material: PBMCs. The chain carries TRBV10-3 and TRBJ2-7; TRBD2 aligns across 7 bases. The origin of this receptor is a woman in her twenties or thirties in good health and CMV-seronegative. The CDR3 DNA is TGTGCCATCAGTGTTGGTCGGGAGGACGAGCAGTACTTC. It codes for CAISVGREDEQYF.